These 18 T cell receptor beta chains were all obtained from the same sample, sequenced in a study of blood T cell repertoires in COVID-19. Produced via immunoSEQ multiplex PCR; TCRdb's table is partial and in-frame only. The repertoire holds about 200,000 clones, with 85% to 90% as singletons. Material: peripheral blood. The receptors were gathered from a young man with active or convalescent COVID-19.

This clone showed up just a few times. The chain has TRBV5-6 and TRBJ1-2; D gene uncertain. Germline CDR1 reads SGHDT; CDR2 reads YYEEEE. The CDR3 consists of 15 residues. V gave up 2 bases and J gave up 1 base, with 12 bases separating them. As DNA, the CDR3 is TGTGCCAGCAGCTTCACTGGAGGAGATAACTATGGCTACACCTTC. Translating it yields CASSFTGGDNYGYTF.

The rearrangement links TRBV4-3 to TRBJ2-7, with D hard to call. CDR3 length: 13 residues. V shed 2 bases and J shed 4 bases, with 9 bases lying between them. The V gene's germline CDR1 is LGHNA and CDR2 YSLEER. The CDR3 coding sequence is TGCGCCAGCAGCCAATTTCCCAGATACGAGCAGTACTTC. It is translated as CASSQFPRYEQYF.

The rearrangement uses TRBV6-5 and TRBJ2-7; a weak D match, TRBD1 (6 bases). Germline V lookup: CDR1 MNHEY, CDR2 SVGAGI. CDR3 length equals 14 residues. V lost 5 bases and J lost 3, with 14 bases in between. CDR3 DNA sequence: TGTGCCAGCAGTATGGGCAGGGGAATCTACGAGCAGTACTTC. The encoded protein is CASSMGRGIYEQYF.

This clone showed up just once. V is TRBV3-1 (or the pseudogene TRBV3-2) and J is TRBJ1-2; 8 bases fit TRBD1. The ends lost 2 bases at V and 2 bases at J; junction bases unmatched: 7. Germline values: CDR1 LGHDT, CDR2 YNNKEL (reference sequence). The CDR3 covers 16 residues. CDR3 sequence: CASSQRRGLQNYGYTF. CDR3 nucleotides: TGTGCCAGCAGCCAACGCAGGGGGCTTCAAAACTATGGCTACACCTTC.

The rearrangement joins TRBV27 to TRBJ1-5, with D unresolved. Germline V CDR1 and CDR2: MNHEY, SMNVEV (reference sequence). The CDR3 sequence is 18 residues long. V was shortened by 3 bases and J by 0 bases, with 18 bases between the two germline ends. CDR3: CASSFRRPDFYSNQPQHF. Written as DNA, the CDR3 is TGTGCCAGCAGTTTCCGACGCCCAGACTTTTATAGCAATCAGCCCCAGCATTTT.

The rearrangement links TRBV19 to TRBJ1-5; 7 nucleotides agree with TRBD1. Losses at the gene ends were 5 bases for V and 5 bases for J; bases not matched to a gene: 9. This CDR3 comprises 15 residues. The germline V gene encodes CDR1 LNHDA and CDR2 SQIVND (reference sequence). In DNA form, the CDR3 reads TGTGCCAGTAGTGTTGTTTCCACAGGGGATCAGCCCCAGCATTTT. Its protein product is CASSVVSTGDQPQHF.

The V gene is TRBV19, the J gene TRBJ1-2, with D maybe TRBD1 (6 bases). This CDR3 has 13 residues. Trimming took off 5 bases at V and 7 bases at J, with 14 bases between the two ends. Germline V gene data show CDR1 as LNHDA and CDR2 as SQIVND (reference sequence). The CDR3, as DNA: TGTGCCAGTAGTCAACAGGGAGTCGGTGGCTACACCTTC. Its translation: CASSQQGVGGYTF.

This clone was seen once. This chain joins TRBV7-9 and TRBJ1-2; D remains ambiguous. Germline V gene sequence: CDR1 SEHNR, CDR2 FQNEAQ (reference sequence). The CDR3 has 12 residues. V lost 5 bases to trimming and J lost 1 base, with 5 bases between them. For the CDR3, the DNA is TGTGCCAGCAGCGTTAATAACTATGGCTACACCTTC. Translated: CASSVNNYGYTF.

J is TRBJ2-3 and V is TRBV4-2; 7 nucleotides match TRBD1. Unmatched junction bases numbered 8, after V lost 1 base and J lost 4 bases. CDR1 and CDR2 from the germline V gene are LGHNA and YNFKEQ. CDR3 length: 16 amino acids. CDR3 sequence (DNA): TGTGCCAGCAGCCAAGCGCCGGGACAGACTTCAGATACGCAGTATTTT. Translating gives CASSQAPGQTSDTQYF.

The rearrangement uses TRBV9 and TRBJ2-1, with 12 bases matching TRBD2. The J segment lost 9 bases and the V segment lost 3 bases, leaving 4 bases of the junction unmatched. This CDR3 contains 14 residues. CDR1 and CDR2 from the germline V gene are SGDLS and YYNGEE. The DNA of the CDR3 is TGTGCCAGCAGCGCTAGCGGGAGGGCAGGTGAGCAGTTCTTC. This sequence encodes CASSASGRAGEQFF.

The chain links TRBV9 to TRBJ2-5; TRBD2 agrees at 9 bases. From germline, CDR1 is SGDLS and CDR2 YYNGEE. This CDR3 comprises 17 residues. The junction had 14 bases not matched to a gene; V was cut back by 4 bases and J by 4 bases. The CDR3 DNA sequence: TGTGCCAGCAGCCCCCGGGGACTAGCTTTCGGGCTAGAGACCCAGTACTTC. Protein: CASSPRGLAFGLETQYF.

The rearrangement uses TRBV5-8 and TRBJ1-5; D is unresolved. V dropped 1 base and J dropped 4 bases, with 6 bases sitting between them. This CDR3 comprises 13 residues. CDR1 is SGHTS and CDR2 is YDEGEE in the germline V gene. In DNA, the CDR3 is TGTGCCAGCAGCTTGTCGGTTAATCAGCCCCAGCATTTT. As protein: CASSLSVNQPQHF.

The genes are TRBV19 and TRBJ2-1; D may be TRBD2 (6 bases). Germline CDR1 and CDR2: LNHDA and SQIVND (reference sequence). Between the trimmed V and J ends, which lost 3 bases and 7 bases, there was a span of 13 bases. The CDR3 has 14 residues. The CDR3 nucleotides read TGTGCCAGTAGTATGCGGGACGCAGGGAATGAGCAGTTCTTC. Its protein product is CASSMRDAGNEQFF.

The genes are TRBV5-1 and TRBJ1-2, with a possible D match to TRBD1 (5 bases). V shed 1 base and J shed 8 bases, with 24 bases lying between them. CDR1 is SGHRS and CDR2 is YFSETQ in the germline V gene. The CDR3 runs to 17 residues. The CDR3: CASSLFESTTLRGGYTF. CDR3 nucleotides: TGCGCCAGCAGCTTGTTCGAGTCCACCACGTTAAGGGGAGGCTACACCTTC.

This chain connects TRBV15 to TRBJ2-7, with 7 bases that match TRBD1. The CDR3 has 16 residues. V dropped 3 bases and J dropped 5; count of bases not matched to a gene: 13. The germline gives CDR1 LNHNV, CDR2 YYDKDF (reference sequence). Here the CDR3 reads CATSRERDRVVDEQYF. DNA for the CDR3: TGTGCCACCAGCAGGGAGAGAGACAGGGTCGTAGACGAGCAGTACTTC.

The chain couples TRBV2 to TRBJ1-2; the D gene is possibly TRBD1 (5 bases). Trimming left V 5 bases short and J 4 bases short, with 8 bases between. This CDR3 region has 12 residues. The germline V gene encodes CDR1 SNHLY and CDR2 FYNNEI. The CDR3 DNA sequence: TGTGCCAGCAGTTCCGACAGCTATGGCTACACCTTC. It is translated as CASSSDSYGYTF.

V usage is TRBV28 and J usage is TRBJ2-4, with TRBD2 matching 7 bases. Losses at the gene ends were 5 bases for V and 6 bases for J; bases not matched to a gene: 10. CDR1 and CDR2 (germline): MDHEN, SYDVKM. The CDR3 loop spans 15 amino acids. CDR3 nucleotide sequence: TGTGCCAGCAGTGACAGCGGGGCTCGGATAAACATTCAGTACTTC. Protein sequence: CASSDSGARINIQYF.

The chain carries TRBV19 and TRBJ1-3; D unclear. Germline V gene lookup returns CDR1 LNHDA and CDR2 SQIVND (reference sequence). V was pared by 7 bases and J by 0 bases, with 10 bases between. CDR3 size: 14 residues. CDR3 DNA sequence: TGTGCCAGTATAGCGGGGAACTCTGGAAACACCATATATTTT. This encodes CASIAGNSGNTIYF.